The present entry profiles one TCR beta chain with its context. What it binds is not known. Germline V CDR1 and CDR2: SGHNT, YYREEE (reference sequence). The length of the CDR3 is 13 residues. Trimming removed 0 bases from V and 6 bases from J; junction bases left unmatched: 3. The data were obtained in a study of cytomegalovirus exposure and HLA in healthy donors. About the research overall: Around 77 million unique TCRs from HLA-typed donors made up an early data release. Genotyping showed 70% to 90% of almost 400 donors falling in the Caucasian-associated ancestry cluster.

General study findings and limits: Sequencing likely produced, as an artifact, a cluster of highly shared sequence variants.

Primers: 60 Vbeta forward and 13 Jbeta reverse. Measured with immunoSEQ multiplex PCR; TCRdb has only the in-frame clones, and not every one. The repertoire holds around 110,000 clones, 77% seen once, with approximately 4.5% in the top ten. The sequenced material came from PBMCs. The chain couples TRBV5-4 to TRBJ2-7; 7 bases align to TRBD1. The TCR was taken from a male donor in good health and CMV-seronegative. CDR3 amino acids: CASSLVGDSEQYF. The CDR3 DNA follows: TGTGCCAGCAGCTTGGTTGGGGACAGCGAGCAGTACTTC.